This T cell receptor beta chain comes out of a study of cytomegalovirus exposure and HLA in healthy donors. Researchers ran the PCR with 60 Vbeta and 13 Jbeta primers. Produced via immunoSEQ multiplex PCR; TCRdb's table is partial and in-frame only. The data show over 75,000 clones, over 60% seen once. This clone was detected only a few times. V lost 7 bases and J lost 7, with 20 bases in between. Germline lookup yields CDR1 MDHEN and CDR2 SYDVKM. The CDR3 runs to 14 residues. Sequenced: PBMCs. The chain recombines TRBV28 with TRBJ2-7; D is perhaps TRBD1 (6 bases). The clonotype comes from a man in his fifties or sixties in good health and CMV-seropositive. The CDR3 here is CASNRQVPLGEQYF. The CDR3 DNA is TGTGCCAGCAACAGACAGGTCCCTCTAGGGGAGCAGTACTTC.